Listed below are T cell receptor beta chains from one sample, sequenced in a study of blood T cells in healthy people across ages. TCRdb fed the 5' RACE reads into MiXCR, producing one record per CDR3 protein. The data show 1.5 million to 2 million distinct CDR3 sequences, around 36% seen once. The material sequenced was blood. These receptors were obtained from a woman younger than 45 in good health. Each CDR3 is given with its conserved first and last residue. D genes are given only for firm matches. Rows may omit the clone size; those that give it use once, few, many or a size class.

d_gene,abundance,j_gene,v_gene,CDR3aa,CDR3nt
NA,NA,TRBJ2-3,TRBV20-1,CSARDSVATSSGTQYF,TGCAGTGCTAGAGACTCCGTGGCCACTAGCTCCGGTACGCAGTATTTT
TRBD2,NA,TRBJ2-7,TRBV10-3,CAISESTSGAYEQYF,TGTGCCATCAGTGAGTCAACTAGCGGAGCCTACGAGCAGTACTTC
NA,few,TRBJ2-1,TRBV19,CASSIQVTRYNEQFF,TGTGCCAGTAGTATTCAGGTGACCCGTTACAATGAGCAGTTCTTC
NA,NA,TRBJ1-2,TRBV6-6,CASMGGNYGYTF,TGTGCCAGCATGGGGGGAAACTATGGCTACACCTTC
NA,few,TRBJ1-1,TRBV27,CASRPTVNSAEAFF,TGTGCCAGCAGGCCGACAGTCAACAGCGCTGAAGCTTTCTTT
TRBD1,NA,TRBJ2-7,TRBV7-8,CASTDRDRAEQYF,TGTGCCAGCACCGACCGGGACAGGGCCGAGCAGTACTTC
NA,NA,TRBJ2-3,TRBV7-9,CASTAWAAPFSDTQYF,TGTGCCAGCACCGCTTGGGCGGCCCCTTTTTCAGATACGCAGTATTTT
NA,NA,TRBJ1-2,TRBV4-1,CASSHVDRSGYTF,TGCGCCAGCAGCCATGTGGACAGATCTGGCTACACCTTC
TRBD2,few,TRBJ2-1,TRBV9,CASSGGTKQFF,TGTGCCAGCAGCGGCGGGACTAAGCAGTTCTTC
NA,NA,TRBJ2-1,TRBV28,CASSTLRETQFF,TGTGCCAGCAGCACGCTACGTGAGACCCAGTTCTTC
TRBD1,many,TRBJ2-5,TRBV12-3/TRBV12-4,CASSAPGQQETQYF,TGTGCCAGCAGTGCCCCGGGACAGCAAGAGACCCAGTACTTC
TRBD2,NA,TRBJ2-5,TRBV3-1,CASSKSGEGPQETQYF,TGTGCCAGCAGCAAATCGGGGGAGGGTCCCCAAGAGACCCAGTACTTC
NA,NA,TRBJ2-1,TRBV3-1,CASSQGSAYNEQFF,TGTGCCAGCAGCCAAGGAAGCGCCTACAATGAGCAGTTCTTC
NA,NA,TRBJ2-1,TRBV9,CASSVAGAYSYNEQFF,TGTGCCAGCAGCGTTGCGGGGGCCTACTCCTACAATGAGCAGTTCTTC
TRBD2,few,TRBJ2-7,TRBV6-5,CASSYSEGAGGPSEQYF,TGTGCCAGCAGTTACTCGGAGGGGGCGGGAGGGCCTTCCGAGCAGTACTTC
NA,few,TRBJ2-7,TRBV28,CASSRMAGQYF,TGTGCCAGCAGTCGGATGGCGGGGCAGTACTTC
NA,NA,TRBJ2-7,TRBV12-3/TRBV12-4,CAGGTGVYEQYF,TGTGCGGGGGGGACAGGAGTTTACGAGCAGTACTTC
NA,many,TRBJ2-7,TRBV29-1,CSVDLGGPYEQYF,TGCAGCGTTGATCTTGGGGGACCCTACGAGCAGTACTTC
TRBD2,few,TRBJ2-5,TRBV7-9,CASSLSTLAGGVKVETQYF,TGTGCCAGCAGCTTATCGACCCTAGCGGGAGGAGTTAAGGTAGAGACCCAGTACTTC
NA,NA,TRBJ1-1,TRBV5-6,CASSLASISGWATEAFF,TGTGCCAGCAGCTTGGCCTCTATATCAGGGTGGGCCACTGAAGCTTTCTTT
NA,NA,TRBJ1-6,TRBV5-6,CASSSSDRSFSPLHF,TGTGCCAGCAGCTCCAGCGACAGGTCCTTTTCACCCCTCCACTTT
NA,NA,TRBJ1-2,TRBV2,CASAERGGRNYGYTF,TGTGCCAGCGCGGAAAGAGGAGGTCGCAACTATGGCTACACCTTC
NA,NA,TRBJ2-7,TRBV30,CAWSRRYEQYF,TGTGCCTGGAGTAGGCGTTACGAGCAGTACTTC
NA,once,TRBJ2-7,TRBV3-1,CASSQNLPIRDNSYEQYF,TGTGCCAGCAGCCAAAATCTGCCGATCCGGGACAACTCCTACGAGCAGTACTTC
NA,NA,TRBJ1-2,TRBV27,CASSSGHYTF,TGTGCCAGCAGTTCGGGACACTACACCTTC
TRBD1,few,TRBJ2-7,TRBV5-1,CASSLWTGDYEQYF,TGCGCCAGCAGCTTGTGGACAGGAGACTACGAGCAGTACTTC
TRBD1,NA,TRBJ1-3,TRBV10-3,CATDRGQGNTIYF,TGTGCCACAGACAGGGGACAAGGAAACACCATATATTTT
NA,NA,TRBJ1-2,TRBV3-1,CASSWTQANYGYTF,TGTGCCAGCAGTTGGACACAAGCGAACTATGGCTACACCTTC
NA,NA,TRBJ1-1,TRBV20-1,CSARDSGNLRDTEAFF,TGCAGTGCTAGAGATTCAGGTAATCTTAGGGACACTGAAGCTTTCTTT
NA,NA,TRBJ1-1,TRBV11-2,CASSNQGYNMNTEAFF,TGTGCCAGCAGTAACCAGGGCTACAACATGAACACTGAAGCTTTCTTT
NA,few,TRBJ2-5,TRBV28,CASSAQKETQYF,TGTGCCAGCAGTGCGCAGAAAGAGACCCAGTACTTC
NA,NA,TRBJ2-5,TRBV5-1,CASSGVSQETQYF,TGCGCCAGCAGTGGTGTCAGCCAAGAGACCCAGTACTTC
NA,NA,TRBJ2-3,TRBV21-1,CASSKAEDTEHTDMQYF,TGTGCCAGCAGCAAAGCTGAGGACACAGAGCACACAGATATGCAGTATTTT
NA,NA,TRBJ2-7,TRBV10-3,CAIRGDYEQYF,TGTGCCATCCGGGGCGACTACGAGCAGTACTTC
NA,NA,TRBJ2-5,TRBV4-1,CASSQAGGSGQETQYF,TGCGCCAGCAGCCAAGCCGGAGGAAGCGGCCAAGAGACCCAGTACTTC
NA,NA,TRBJ2-7,TRBV5-1,CASSGTGEGEQYF,TGCGCCAGCAGTGGGACGGGAGAAGGCGAGCAGTACTTC
TRBD1,few,TRBJ2-3,TRBV5-1,CASGTQGAADTQYF,TGCGCCAGCGGCACCCAGGGGGCCGCAGATACGCAGTATTTT